This T cell receptor (beta chain) was profiled in a study of OX40 agonist ivuxolimab in advanced cancers. The study in broad terms: The costimulatory receptor OX40 (CD134) was targeted by ivuxolimab, a fully human IgG2 agonistic monoclonal antibody. Intravenous ivuxolimab was administered to patients every 2 weeks at six dose levels: 0.01, 0.1, 0.3, 1.5, 3 and 10 mg/kg. Among the roughly 52 dose-escalation patients, about 19 had hepatocellular carcinoma, roughly 15 melanoma, 9 renal cell carcinoma and 9 head and neck cancer. In the dose-escalation cohort, approximately 80% of patients were male, and the mean age was approximately 60 years with a range of 23 to 79. Prior anti-PD-1, anti-PD-L1 or anti-CTLA-4 therapy was permitted, and checkpoint inhibitors had been received by more than 35% of dose-escalation patients. Three dose-escalation patients achieved partial responses, one with hepatocellular carcinoma and two with cutaneous melanoma. Peripheral TCRbeta sequencing aimed to test whether ivuxolimab altered TCR sequence diversity and caused clonal T-cell expansion. The paper describes the monotherapy dose-escalation part (N of about 52 patients) of the phase I trial of ivuxolimab.

For this clone: Which antigen it targets is not known. The input lacks base qualities; no much larger clone sits a single base away.

Patients with a history of autoimmune disease or receiving systemic immunosuppression were excluded from the trial. Peripheral blood for TCR sequencing was drawn from every dose cohort at baseline, at cycle 4 day 1 and at cycle 7 day 1. Samples were obtained from an open-label, multicenter, first-in-human phase I dose-escalation trial of ivuxolimab. Adults with locally advanced or metastatic head and neck squamous cell, hepatocellular, melanoma or renal cell carcinoma were enrolled in the trial. Before TCR sequencing, CD4+ and CD8+ T cells were separately sorted from peripheral blood. For sequencing of the TCRbeta CDR3 region, genomic DNA was extracted from the sorted cells. TCRbeta CDR3 regions were sequenced using the immunoSEQ Assay. TCRdb took this table from immuneACCESS and kept in-frame rearrangements with V and J called. Such tables lack part of the clones; where checked against another copy, unresolved V genes explain under half of the gap, and the rest is unexplained. Within this sample are approximately 70,000 clones, with 75% to 90% of them counted one time only. Together, the top ten hold 0.4% to 0.5% of the sample.

What the authors observed across the whole study: At doses from 0.1 to 3.0 mg/kg, clonal expansion was seen in both CD4+ and CD8+ blood T cells between baseline and week 6. Low levels of normalized T-cell clonal expansion were also seen in some patients who did not respond. After ivuxolimab, CD8+ T cells had more expanded clones than CD4+ T cells on average. The antigen specificity of the peripheral T cells that underwent clonal expansion was not determined. In the 0.1-3.0 mg/kg groups, partial responders were among the patients with the lowest normalized peripheral clonal expansion, particularly in CD8+ T cells.

Relative to germline, V is 2 bases shorter and J is 6 bases shorter, with 9 bases between their ends. Per the germline V gene, SGHTS is the CDR1 and YDEGEE is the CDR2. The CDR3, from cysteine to phenylalanine, totals 13 residues. Of the read, only the CDR3 DNA is kept; its 39 bases are in frame from base 1. The specimen comprised CD4+ or CD8+ T cells sorted from blood, sampled in a trial of the OX40 agonist ivuxolimab. The receptor was isolated from an adult with an advanced solid tumor such as melanoma, head and neck, liver or kidney cancer. The V gene is TRBV5-8 and the J gene is TRBJ1-5; a confident D gene designation cannot be given. The nucleotide sequence reads as follows: TGTGCCAGCAGCTTACTAGGGCCTCAGCCCCAGCATTTT. Its protein is CASSLLGPQPQHF.